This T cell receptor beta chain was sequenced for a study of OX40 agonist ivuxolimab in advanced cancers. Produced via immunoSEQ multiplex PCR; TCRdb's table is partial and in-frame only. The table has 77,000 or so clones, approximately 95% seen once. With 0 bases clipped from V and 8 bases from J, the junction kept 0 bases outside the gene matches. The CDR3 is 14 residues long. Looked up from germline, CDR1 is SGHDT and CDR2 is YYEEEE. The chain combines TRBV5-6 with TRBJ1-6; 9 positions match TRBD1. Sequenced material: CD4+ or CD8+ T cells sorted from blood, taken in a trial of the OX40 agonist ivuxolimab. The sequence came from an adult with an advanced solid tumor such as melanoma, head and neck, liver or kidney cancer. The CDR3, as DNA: TGTGCCAGCAGCTTGGGACAGGGGGATTCACCCCTCCACTTT. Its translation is CASSLGQGDSPLHF.